This TCR beta chain is from a study of cytomegalovirus exposure and HLA in healthy donors. The germline V gene has CDR1 SGHRS and CDR2 YFSETQ. The CDR3 is 16 residues long. The V end was cut by 0 bases, the J end by 0 bases, with 13 bases between. Amplification used 60 Vbeta primers and 13 Jbeta primers. Libraries were prepared by immunoSEQ multiplex PCR; TCRdb keeps only in-frame clonotypes and omits some of them. Recorded here are more than 60,000 clones; the top ten clones represent 15%. The source material was PBMCs. V is TRBV5-1 and J is TRBJ2-7; tentatively, D is TRBD2 (5 bases). The source of this sequence is a boy between 10 and 17 years old in good health and CMV-seronegative. CDR3: CASSLGTSTSSYEQYF. The CDR3, as DNA: TGCGCCAGCAGCTTGGGGACTTCCACGAGCTCCTACGAGCAGTACTTC. Together with reference TRBV5-1 and TRBJ2-7, the CDR3 gives the full variable domain: KAGVTQTPRYLIKTRGQQVTLSCSPISGHRSVSWYQQTPGQGLQFLFEYFSETQRNKGNFPGRFSGRQFSNSRSEMNVSTLELGDSALYLCASSLGTSTSSYEQYFGPGTRLTVT.